The clone carrying this TCR beta chain occurred once. Original handling: Counts of nucleated cells, estimated from reference gene primer amplification, were obtained. Sequencing was performed with immunoSEQ multiplex PCR; in TCRdb, only in-frame clones are kept and a portion is missing. V, J and clone size are taken as reported in that table, and D and trimming were inferred from the DNA itself. This sample has 300,000 or so clones, with about nine tenths found just once. This entry belongs to a study of blood T cell repertoires in COVID-19. Looking at the study overall: The study drew acute and convalescent COVID-19 samples from the United States, Italy and Spain. In each case, the material was cDNA or gDNA derived from T cells, B-cell-depleted T cells, or PBMCs.

The CDR3 is 18 amino acids. Germline CDR1 and CDR2: SQVTM and ANQGSEA. Trimming at V came to 6 bases and at J to 0 bases, leaving 12 bases not matched to a gene. The receptor's source is a woman in her 40s with acute or convalescent COVID-19. The J gene is TRBJ2-6, the V gene TRBV29-1; 9 nucleotides match TRBD1. The sample taken for sequencing was peripheral blood. CDR3 loop: CSVRGTGTGNSGANVLTF. The CDR3 bases are TGCAGCGTCCGAGGGACCGGGACAGGGAACTCTGGGGCCAACGTCCTGACTTTC.